The rows below give T cell receptor beta chains drawn from one sample of a study of beta chain features in type 1 diabetes. Produced via immunoSEQ multiplex PCR; TCRdb's table is partial and in-frame only. The data contain 150,000 or so clones, 9.2% of them singletons. Sequencing was performed on central memory CD4+ T cells from blood. Every receptor here comes from a man aged 18 to 29 in good health. The CDR3 runs from the conserved cysteine through the conserved F or W.

V	J	CDR3
TRBV11-2	TRBJ2-1	CASSPIARQGLYEQFF
TRBV6-5	TRBJ2-7	CASRRKTGDSYEQYF
TRBV5-1	TRBJ2-7	CASSRGGAEEEQYF
TRBV29-1	TRBJ2-2	CSVLGGASENTGELFF
TRBV7-2	TRBJ2-7	CASSLEAGPTYEQYF
TRBV10-3	TRBJ2-5	CAIRPGLDSLKETQYF
TRBV7-9	TRBJ2-2	CASSYRGDGELFF
TRBV9	TRBJ1-5	CASSPREDQPQHF
TRBV7-2	TRBJ2-7	CASSLVAGGSYEQYF
TRBV10-3	TRBJ2-1	CAISEGQGGNEQFF
TRBV11-3	TRBJ2-7	CASSATGGNEQYF
TRBV5-4	TRBJ2-3	CASSLPAADTQYF
TRBV6-6	TRBJ1-4	CASSYPDRDEKLFF
TRBV7-2	TRBJ2-3	CASSDNRGDTQYF
TRBV6-5	TRBJ2-3	CASHAQTDTQYF
TRBV4-1	TRBJ2-7	CASSLQGSYEQYF
TRBV5-1	TRBJ1-6	CASSLDSQGLNSPLHF
TRBV5-1	TRBJ2-7	CASSSQGTGYYEQYF
TRBV19	TRBJ1-2	CASTHPGYGYTF
TRBV4-1	TRBJ1-4	CASSPLTATNEKLFF
TRBV14	TRBJ1-2	CASSRGALPYGYTF
TRBV27	TRBJ2-7	CASSSHGTGAYEQYF
TRBV29-1	TRBJ1-2	CSVDYLTGDPYGYTF
TRBV5-1	TRBJ2-7	CASSPLGTSGGYEQYF
TRBV19	TRBJ1-1	CASLGTVNTEAFF
TRBV27	TRBJ2-3	CASSLQGYGDTQYF
TRBV2	TRBJ1-1	CASSPDRDTEAFF
TRBV5-1	TRBJ1-2	CASSFGESYGYTF
TRBV7-2	TRBJ1-1	CASSRQGNTEAFF